What follows are 20 T cell receptor beta chains derived from one specimen sequenced in a study of beta chain features in type 1 diabetes. Study-wide results and limits: Moderately but significantly shorter TCRB CDR3s were found in Type 1 diabetes patients in all four CD4+ subsets.

No antigen has been assigned to these receptors. Reverse transcription of all isolated RNA meant that expressed TCRB transcripts were sequenced. Assay used: immunoSEQ multiplex PCR; TCRdb lists only in-frame clones, some missing. This repertoire shows 600,000 or so clones, around 12% found once; its top ten account for around 0.12%. The sample consisted of naive CD4+ T cells from blood. All receptors derive from a man aged 25-40 years with type 1 diabetes.

V usage is TRBV18 and J usage is TRBJ1-1; no clear D gene. Germline CDR1 reads KGHSH; CDR2 reads LQKENI. Trimming took 0 bases from V and 1 from J, leaving 6 bases between them. The CDR3 length is 14 residues. DNA for the CDR3: TGTGCCAGCTCACCACCATCAGAGAACACTGAAGCTTTCTTT. Its translation is CASSPPSENTEAFF.

The CDR3 sequence: CASSTRNQPSGNTIYF. CDR3 sequence (DNA): TGCGCCAGCAGCACAAGGAACCAGCCCTCTGGAAACACCATATATTTT. The chain joins TRBV4-1 to TRBJ1-3; D is unclear. The ends were cut back, 5 bases at V and 0 bases at J, with 14 bases in the middle. The CDR3 is 16 amino acids. Germline V CDR1 and CDR2: MGHRA, YSYEKL.

This clone has only a few counts. The V call is TRBV27, the J call TRBJ2-7; possibly TRBD1 for D (5 bases). The germline CDR1 and CDR2 sequences are MNHEY and SMNVEV (reference sequence). Trimming shortened V by 3 bases and J by 2 bases, and 8 bases separated the two germline ends. The CDR3 covers 13 residues. CDR3 sequence reads: CASSFGHPYEQYF. In DNA, the CDR3 is TGTGCCAGCAGTTTTGGACATCCCTACGAGCAGTACTTC.

The chain has TRBV7-9 and TRBJ2-1; TRBD1 might be the D (5 bases). Deletions cut 4 bases from V and 7 bases from J, with 8 bases between. Germline V lookup: CDR1 SEHNR, CDR2 FQNEAQ (reference sequence). The CDR3 runs to 12 residues. The CDR3 bases are TGTGCCAGCAGCTACCCAGGGAATGAGCAGTTCTTC. Residues: CASSYPGNEQFF.

This clone was seen only a few times. The chain couples TRBV2 to TRBJ1-5, with a tentative D call TRBD1 (6 bases). Trimming took off 5 bases at V and 6 bases at J, with 14 bases between the two ends. CDR1 and CDR2 from the germline V gene are SNHLY and FYNNEI. The CDR3 totals 14 residues. CDR3 nucleotide sequence: TGTGCCAGCAGTCAGGGGCCTCGGGGTCAGCCCCAGCATTTT. Encoded protein: CASSQGPRGQPQHF.

The chain has TRBV11-3 and TRBJ2-5; D not resolved. The germline V gene has CDR1 SGHNT and CDR2 YENEEA. The V end lost 5 bases, the J end lost 2 bases, and 12 bases lay between the germline ends. CDR3 length equals 14 residues. CDR3 sequence reads: CASSNTLLQETQYF. The CDR3 nucleotides read TGTGCCAGCAGCAACACCCTGCTTCAAGAGACCCAGTACTTC.

This clone showed up just a few times. This sequence joins TRBV2 and TRBJ2-7, with D perhaps TRBD2 (6 bases). The CDR3 consists of 16 residues. The V end lost 0 bases, the J end lost 3 bases, and 15 bases lay between the germline ends. The germline CDR1 and CDR2 sequences are SNHLY and FYNNEI. The CDR3 spells CASSEARRGRFYEQYF. The CDR3 DNA is TGTGCCAGCAGTGAAGCGAGGCGGGGTAGGTTCTACGAGCAGTACTTC.

This sequence joins TRBV10-3 and TRBJ2-7; TRBD1 matches 9 bases. Germline trimming cut 3 bases from V and 0 bases from J; bases unmatched to any gene: 3. The CDR3 extends over 15 amino acids. Germline CDR1 is ENHRY and CDR2 is SYGVKD. The CDR3 loop is CAISDEDRGSYEQYF. CDR3 sequence (DNA): TGTGCCATCAGTGATGAGGACAGGGGCTCCTACGAGCAGTACTTC.

The chain carries TRBV7-9 and TRBJ2-1; 10 bases line up with TRBD1. The CDR3 is 16 amino acids. Unmatched junction bases numbered 5, after V lost 5 bases and J lost 1 base. CDR1 and CDR2 (germline): SEHNR, FQNEAQ (reference sequence). CDR3 nucleotide sequence: TGTGCCAGCAGCCTGGGACAGGGGATTTCCTACAATGAGCAGTTCTTC. Protein product: CASSLGQGISYNEQFF.

This clone was seen only a few times. The chain couples TRBV7-9 to TRBJ2-1; 8 bases are shared with TRBD1. In germline, CDR1 is SEHNR, CDR2 FQNEAQ (reference sequence). Losses at the gene ends were 3 bases for V and 7 bases for J; bases not matched to a gene: 5. The CDR3 covers 14 residues. CDR3 sequence (DNA): TGTGCCAGCAGCTTCGACAGGGGTTGGAATGAGCAGTTCTTC. This translates into CASSFDRGWNEQFF.

This chain uses TRBV10-3 with TRBJ2-7; TRBD1 matches 10 bases. Germline values: CDR1 ENHRY, CDR2 SYGVKD. The CDR3 loop spans 15 amino acids. V trimming: 2 bases; J trimming: 1 base; junction bases outside the gene matches: 2. In DNA form, the CDR3 reads TGTGCCATCAGTGAGGTGGGACAGGGGTCCTACGAGCAGTACTTC. It specifies CAISEVGQGSYEQYF.

This clone was counted a few times. This chain links TRBV28 with TRBJ2-7, with TRBD2 identical over 7 bases. Germline loops: CDR1 MDHEN, CDR2 SYDVKM. This CDR3 contains 14 residues. V was pared by 7 bases and J by 2 bases, with 8 bases of the junction left unmatched. CDR3 DNA sequence: TGTGCCAGCATCTCGGGGGGACCACCCTACGAGCAGTACTTC. Residues: CASISGGPPYEQYF.

The J gene is TRBJ1-4, the V gene TRBV25-1; D perhaps matches TRBD1 (6 bases). CDR3 length equals 14 residues. Germline V gives CDR1 MGHDK, CDR2 SYGVNS. Trimming took 3 bases from V and 8 from J, leaving 13 bases between them. This CDR3 is CASSDRQVQEKLFF. The DNA of the CDR3 is TGTGCCAGCAGTGACCGACAGGTCCAAGAAAAACTGTTTTTT.

This clone was observed many times. The J gene is TRBJ2-1, the V gene TRBV4-3, with 9 bases lining up with TRBD1. V dropped 4 bases and J dropped 5; count of bases not matched to a gene: 6. Germline-derived CDR1 and CDR2 are LGHNA and YSLEER. CDR3 length: 15 amino acids. CDR3 sequence (DNA): TGCGCCAGCAGCCCAGCGGACAGGGGAAACAATGAGCAGTTCTTC. This codes for CASSPADRGNNEQFF.

This clone was counted a few times. The genes are TRBV27 and TRBJ1-4; D remains unclear. Per the germline V gene, CDR1 is MNHEY and CDR2 is SMNVEV (reference sequence). V was pared by 0 bases and J by 4 bases, with 9 bases between. The CDR3 loop spans 15 amino acids. The CDR3 is CASSLSTGNNEKLFF. CDR3 sequence (DNA): TGTGCCAGCAGTTTATCTACGGGGAATAATGAAAAACTGTTTTTT.

The CDR3 region has the DNA TGCGCCAGCAGCCCCCGGACTAGCGGGGGTTACAATGAGCAGTTCTTC. This codes for CASSPRTSGGYNEQFF. The chain links TRBV4-3 to TRBJ2-1; TRBD2 matches at 13 bases. CDR1 and CDR2 from the germline V gene are LGHNA and YSLEER. The CDR3 sequence is 16 residues long. Unmatched junction bases numbered 4, after V lost 4 bases and J lost 4 bases.

Only a few counts were recorded for this clone. V and J are TRBV30 and TRBJ1-2; D is unclear. Per germline, CDR1 GTSNPN and CDR2 SVGIG (reference sequence). V lost 0 bases and J 0 bases, leaving 8 bases between the germline ends. The CDR3 runs to 14 residues. CDR3 in amino acids: CAWSVTGANYGYTF. The CDR3, as DNA: TGTGCCTGGAGTGTAACCGGGGCTAACTATGGCTACACCTTC.

The chain is built from TRBV7-9 and TRBJ2-5; 12 positions match TRBD2. Germline loops: CDR1 SEHNR, CDR2 FQNEAQ (reference sequence). J lost 1 base, V lost 6 bases, and 6 bases had no gene match. CDR3 length: 16 residues. The CDR3 coding sequence is TGTGCCAGCAGACCCACTAGCGGGGGGCCCCAAGAGACCCAGTACTTC. Translated, it gives CASRPTSGGPQETQYF. The complete variable domain, with remaining parts taken from reference TRBV7-9 and TRBJ2-5, reads DTGVSQNPRHKITKRGQNVTFRCDPISEHNRLYWYRQTLGQGPEFLTYFQNEAQLEKSRLLSDRFSAERPKGSFSTLEIQRTEQGDSAMYLCASRPTSGGPQETQYFGPGTRLLVL.

Only a few counts were recorded for this clone. The V call is TRBV5-6, the J call TRBJ2-6; either TRBD1 or TRBD2 may supply D (6 bases each). Deletions cut 4 bases from V and 2 bases from J, with 16 bases between. This CDR3 has 17 amino acids. In germline, CDR1 is SGHDT, CDR2 YYEEEE. The CDR3, as DNA: TGTGCCAGCAGCCCTTGGGGGGCCAGGGCTGGGGCCAACGTCCTGACTTTC. It encodes CASSPWGARAGANVLTF. The full variable domain, its missing parts supplied by reference TRBV5-6 and TRBJ2-6, is DAGVTQSPTHLIKTRGQQVTLRCSPKSGHDTVSWYQQALGQGPQFIFQYYEEEERQRGNFPDRFSGHQFPNYSSELNVNALLLGDSALYLCASSPWGARAGANVLTFGAGSRLTVL.

About this clone: The identical CDR3 is also encoded by other nucleotide sequences in the sample. The genes are TRBV27 and TRBJ1-5, with D possibly being TRBD1 (6 bases). The CDR3 totals 14 residues. The V end was cut by 3 bases, the J end by 3 bases, with 9 bases between. CDR1 and CDR2 from the germline V gene are MNHEY and SMNVEV (reference sequence). Written as DNA, the CDR3 is TGTGCCAGCAGTTTGGACAGATACAATCAGCCCCAGCATTTT. This gives the protein CASSLDRYNQPQHF.